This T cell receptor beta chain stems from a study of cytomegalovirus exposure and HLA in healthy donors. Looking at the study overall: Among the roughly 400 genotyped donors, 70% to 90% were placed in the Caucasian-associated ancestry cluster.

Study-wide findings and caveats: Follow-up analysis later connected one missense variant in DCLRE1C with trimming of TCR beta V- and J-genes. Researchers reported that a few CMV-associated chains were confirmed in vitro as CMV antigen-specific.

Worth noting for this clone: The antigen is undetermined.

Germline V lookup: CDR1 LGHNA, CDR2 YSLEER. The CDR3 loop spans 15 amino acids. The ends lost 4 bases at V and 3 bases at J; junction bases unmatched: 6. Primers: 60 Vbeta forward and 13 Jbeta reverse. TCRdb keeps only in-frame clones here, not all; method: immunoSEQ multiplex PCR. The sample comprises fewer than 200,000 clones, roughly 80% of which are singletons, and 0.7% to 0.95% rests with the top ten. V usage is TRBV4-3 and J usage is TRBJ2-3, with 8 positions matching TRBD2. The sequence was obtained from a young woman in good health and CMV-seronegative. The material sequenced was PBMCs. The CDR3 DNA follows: TGCGCCAGCAGCCTCAAAAGCGGGAGTACAGATACGCAGTATTTT. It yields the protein CASSLKSGSTDTQYF.